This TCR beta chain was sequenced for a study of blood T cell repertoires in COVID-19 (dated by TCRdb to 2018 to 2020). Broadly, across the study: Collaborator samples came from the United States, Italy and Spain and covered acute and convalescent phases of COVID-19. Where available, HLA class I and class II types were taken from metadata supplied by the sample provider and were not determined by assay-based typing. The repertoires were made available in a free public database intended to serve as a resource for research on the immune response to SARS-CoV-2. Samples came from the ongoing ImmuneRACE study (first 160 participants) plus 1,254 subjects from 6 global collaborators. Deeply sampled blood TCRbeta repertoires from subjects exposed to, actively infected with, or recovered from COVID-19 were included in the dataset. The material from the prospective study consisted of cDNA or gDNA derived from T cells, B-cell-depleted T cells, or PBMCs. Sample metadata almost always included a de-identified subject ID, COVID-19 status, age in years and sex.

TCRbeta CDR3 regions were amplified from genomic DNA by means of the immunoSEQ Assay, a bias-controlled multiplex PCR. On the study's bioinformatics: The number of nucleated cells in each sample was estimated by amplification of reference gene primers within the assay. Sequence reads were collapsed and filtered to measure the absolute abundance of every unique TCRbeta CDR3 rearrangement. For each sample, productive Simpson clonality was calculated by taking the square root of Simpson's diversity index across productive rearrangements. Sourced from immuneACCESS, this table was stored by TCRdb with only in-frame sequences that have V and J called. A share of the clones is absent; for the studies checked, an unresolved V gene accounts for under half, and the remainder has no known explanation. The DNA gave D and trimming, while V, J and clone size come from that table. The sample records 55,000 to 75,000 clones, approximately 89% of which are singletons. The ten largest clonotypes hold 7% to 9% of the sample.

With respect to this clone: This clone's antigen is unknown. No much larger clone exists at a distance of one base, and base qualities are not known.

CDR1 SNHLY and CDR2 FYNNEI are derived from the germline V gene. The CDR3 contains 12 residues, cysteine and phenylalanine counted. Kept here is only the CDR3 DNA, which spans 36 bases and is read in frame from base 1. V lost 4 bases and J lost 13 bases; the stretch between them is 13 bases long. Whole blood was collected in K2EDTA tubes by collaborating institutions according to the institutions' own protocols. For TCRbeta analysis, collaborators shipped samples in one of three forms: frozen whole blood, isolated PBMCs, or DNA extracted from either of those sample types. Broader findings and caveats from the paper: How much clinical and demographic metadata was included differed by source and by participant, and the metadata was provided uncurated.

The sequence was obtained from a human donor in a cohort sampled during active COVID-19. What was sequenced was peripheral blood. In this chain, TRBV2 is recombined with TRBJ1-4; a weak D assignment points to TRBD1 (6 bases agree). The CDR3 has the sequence CASSGRTEGLFF. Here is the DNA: TGTGCCAGCAGTGGCCGGACAGAGGGACTGTTTTTT.